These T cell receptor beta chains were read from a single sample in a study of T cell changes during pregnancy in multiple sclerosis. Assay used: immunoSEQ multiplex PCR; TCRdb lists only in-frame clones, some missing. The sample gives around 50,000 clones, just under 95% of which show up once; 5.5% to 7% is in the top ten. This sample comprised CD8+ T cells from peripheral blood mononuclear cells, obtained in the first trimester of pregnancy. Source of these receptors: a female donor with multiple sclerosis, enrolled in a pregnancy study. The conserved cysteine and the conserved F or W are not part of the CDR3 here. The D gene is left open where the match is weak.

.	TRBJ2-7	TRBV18	ASSPRRGRPYEQY
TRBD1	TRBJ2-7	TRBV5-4	ASSLGAGGYEQY
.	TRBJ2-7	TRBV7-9	ASTGYRAPYEQY
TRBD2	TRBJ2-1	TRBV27	ASSLRPGLAWDNEQF
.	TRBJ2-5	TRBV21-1	ASSKAWRGIQETQY
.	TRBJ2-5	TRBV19	ASSWGVGRKEETQY
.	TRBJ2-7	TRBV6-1	ASSELAGHPTGEQY
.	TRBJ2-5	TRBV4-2	ASSQDKGDQETQY
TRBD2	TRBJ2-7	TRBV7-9	ASSTDASGRSSYEQY
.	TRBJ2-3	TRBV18	ASSPSLAATDTQY
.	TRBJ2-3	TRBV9	ASSSGFDTQY
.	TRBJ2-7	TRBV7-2	ASSFFTSYEQY
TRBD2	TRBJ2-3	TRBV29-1	SVETSGISDTQY
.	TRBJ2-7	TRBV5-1	ASSLEALPDEQY
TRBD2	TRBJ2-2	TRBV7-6	ASSLAGGNTGELF
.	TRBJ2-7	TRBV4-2	ASSQGQGGSYEQY
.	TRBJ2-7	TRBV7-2	ASSLYIGGGPSYEQY
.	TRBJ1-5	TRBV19	ASSIDSWDTQH
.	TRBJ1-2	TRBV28	ASSLTENYGYT
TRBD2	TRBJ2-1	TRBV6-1	ASSDASGASYNEQF
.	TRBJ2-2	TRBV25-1	ASNLPNTGELF
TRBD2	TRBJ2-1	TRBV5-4	ASSLDRGDNEQF
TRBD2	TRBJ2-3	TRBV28	ASSYPTSGSTDTQY
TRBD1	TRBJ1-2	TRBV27	ASSLTGVPYGYT
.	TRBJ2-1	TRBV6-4	ASSPGLLSSYNEQF
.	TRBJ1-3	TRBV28	ASSLGGSGNTIY
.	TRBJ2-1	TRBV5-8	ASRHREGNYNEQF
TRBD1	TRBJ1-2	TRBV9	ASSVVTGTDLGYT
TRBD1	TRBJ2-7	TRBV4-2	ASSQGQGAYEQY
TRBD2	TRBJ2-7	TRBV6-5	ASSYGTTNAYEQY
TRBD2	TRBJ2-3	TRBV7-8	ASSHPREGGPDTQY
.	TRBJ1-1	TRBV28	ASRTGNTEAF
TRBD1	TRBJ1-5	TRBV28	ASSRLQGQGQPQH
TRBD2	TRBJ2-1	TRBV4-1	ASSQRLAGDEQF
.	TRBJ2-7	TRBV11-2	ASSLVPGHYEQY
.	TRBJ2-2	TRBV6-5	ASSYTSGANTGELF
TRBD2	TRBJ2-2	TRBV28	ASSLAEELAVTGELF
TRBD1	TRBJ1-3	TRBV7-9	ASSPRDRGNTIY
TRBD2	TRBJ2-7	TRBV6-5	ASSSTGLVYYEQY
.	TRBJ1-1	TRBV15	ATSLTPGRNTEAF
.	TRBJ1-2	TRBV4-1	ASSQDLGGSYGYT
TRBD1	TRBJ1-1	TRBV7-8	ASSSWTGGATEAF
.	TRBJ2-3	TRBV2	ASSQLWSTDTQY
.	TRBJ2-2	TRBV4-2	ASSQDASSANTGELF
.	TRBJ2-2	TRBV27	ASSLRTGELF
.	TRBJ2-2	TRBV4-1	ASSQVRGALGGELF
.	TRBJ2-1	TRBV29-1	SATGASSYNEQF
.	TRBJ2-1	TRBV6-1	ASSEVAGFNEQF
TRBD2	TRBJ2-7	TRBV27	ASSGVGTSGLEEY
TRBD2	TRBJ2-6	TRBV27	ASREAGANVLT